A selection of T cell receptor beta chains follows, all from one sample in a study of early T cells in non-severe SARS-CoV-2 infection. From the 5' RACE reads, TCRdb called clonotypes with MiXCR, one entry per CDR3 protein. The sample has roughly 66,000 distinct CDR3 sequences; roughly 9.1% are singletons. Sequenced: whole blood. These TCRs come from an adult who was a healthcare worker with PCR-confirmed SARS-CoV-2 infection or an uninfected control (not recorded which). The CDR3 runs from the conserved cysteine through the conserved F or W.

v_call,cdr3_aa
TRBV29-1,CSVEGGASWARKTQYF
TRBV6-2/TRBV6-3,CASSYLLSTDTQYF
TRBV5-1,CASSLEGTGTYEQYF
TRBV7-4,CASSPRGCLPSYEQYF
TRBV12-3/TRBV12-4,CASSSQGTQPQHF
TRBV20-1,CSASGRNEKLFF
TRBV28,CAVRNSPYSGANVLTF
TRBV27,CASSLSPDHYEQYF
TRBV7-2,CASILSAGGSREQFF
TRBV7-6,CASSQGAGGHQPQHF
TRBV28,CATRLASTYEQYF
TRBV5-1,CASTQGNYGYTF
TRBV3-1,CASSSNPRTGINEQFF
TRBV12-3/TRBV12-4,CASSWGGGPTDTQYF
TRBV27,CASSFWKGADTQYF
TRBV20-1,CSARRTSGKDEQYF
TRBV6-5,CASSYSLYTDTQYF
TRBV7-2,CASSSADRAFF
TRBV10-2,CASSEEGGMKKLFF
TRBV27,CASSLWPSRRLNGDYEQYF
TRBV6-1,CASSESLTIAQPQHF
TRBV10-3,CAIGSGNANTGELFF
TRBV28,CASSWGYNSPLHF
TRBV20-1,CILAGTYNEQFF
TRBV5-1,CASSLDRGNTEAFF
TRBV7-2,CASSSGTGLNSPLHF
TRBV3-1,CASSRDLAEGGDTQYF
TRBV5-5,CASSLEGPGYGYTF
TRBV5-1,CASSLGQSGANVLTF
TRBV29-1,CSVATGGGANVLTF
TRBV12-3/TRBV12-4,CASRPRDNSDTQYF
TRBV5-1,CASSLGRDQPQHF
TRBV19,CASSRTGTGETQYF
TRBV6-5,CASSPRASGSTDTQYF
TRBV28,CASSPTALYEQYF
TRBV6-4,CASSADTYNEQFF
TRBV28,CASGGSGYNEQFF
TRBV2,CASSVGRGSEKLFF
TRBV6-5,CASSYSGQGNNEQFF
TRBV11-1,CASSKNRDSSFSTDTRYF
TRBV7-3,CASSPGLIPYEQYF
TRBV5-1,CASSSNGLGYEQYF
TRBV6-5,CASHGGGGSAGAAYGYTF
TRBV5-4,CASSLGHNYGYTF
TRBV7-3,CASSPLEALNYGYTF
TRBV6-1,CASSEYGTQRNEQYF
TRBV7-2,CASSLETGASSPLHF
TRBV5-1,CASRPQGASTEAFF
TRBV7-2,CASSSRLAGGHDTQYF
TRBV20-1,CSVGSNTDTQYF
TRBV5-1,CASSPDGTPYADGYTF
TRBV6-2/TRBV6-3,CASSKGSGNSPLHF
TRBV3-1,CASSSVGGNPEETQYF